This T cell receptor beta chain was captured in a study of cytomegalovirus exposure and HLA in healthy donors. Study observations and caveats: With DRB1 most and HLA-C fewest, TCR association rates differed between HLA loci in a later analysis. One variant, a missense change in DCLRE1C, was linked in a later analysis to TCR beta V- and J-gene trimming. CMV antigen specificity of a few CMV-associated chains was confirmed in vitro.

This CDR3 spans 12 amino acids. Germline lookup yields CDR1 SEHNR and CDR2 FQNEAQ (reference sequence). V lost 5 bases and J lost 6, with 9 bases in between. On this clone: Its antigen is unknown.

PCR primers comprised 60 Vbeta and 13 Jbeta primers. Method: immunoSEQ multiplex PCR; TCRdb's copy keeps in-frame clones and lacks some. The sample has tens of thousands of clones; just under 80% are singletons. The rearrangement joins TRBV7-9 to TRBJ2-3; D gene uncertain. Material for sequencing was PBMCs. The source of this sequence is a man in his forties in good health and CMV-seronegative. The CDR3 spells CASSMLEDTQYF. CDR3 in DNA: TGTGCCAGCAGCATGCTAGAGGATACGCAGTATTTT.